Each of the 21 T cell receptor beta chains below was sequenced from the same sample in a study of beta chain features in type 1 diabetes. Study-level results: The study found moderately but significantly shorter TCRB CDR3s in all four CD4+ subsets of Type 1 diabetes patients.

The authors reverse transcribed all of the isolated RNA, so sequencing captured expressed TCRB transcripts. Data came from immunoSEQ multiplex PCR; TCRdb stores just in-frame clones and leaves some out. Among some 640,000 clones listed, about 14% were seen once. No antigen has been assigned to these receptors. The sample was naive CD4+ T cells from blood. Receptors were obtained from a man younger than 30 with type 1 diabetes.

This clone was picked up a small number of times. The chain is built from TRBV12-5 and TRBJ2-7; a weak D match, TRBD1 (5 bases). V was clipped by 3 bases and J by 2 bases, with 14 bases between them. CDR3 size: 15 residues. CDR1 and CDR2 (germline): LGHNT, FRNRAP. CDR3 sequence (DNA): TGTGCTAGTGGTTTCAGGGATATCGATCCCTACGAGCAGTACTTC. This translates into CASGFRDIDPYEQYF.

Of note for this clone: The same CDR3 also results from other DNA sequences found in this sample. The genes are TRBV27 and TRBJ1-1; 7 bases fit TRBD1. Germline V CDR1 and CDR2: MNHEY, SMNVEV (reference sequence). The CDR3 spans 13 residues. V shed 4 bases, J shed 1 base, and the junction held 0 bases outside the gene matches. The CDR3 is CASSYRGNTEAFF. The DNA of the CDR3 is TGTGCCAGCAGTTACAGGGGGAACACTGAAGCTTTCTTT.

This clone was counted only a few times. The DNA of the CDR3 is TGCGCCAGCAGCACAAACCGGGATTGGGCATATGGCTACACCTTC. Translating it yields CASSTNRDWAYGYTF. V usage is TRBV4-1 and J usage is TRBJ1-2; D ambiguous. CDR1 MGHRA and CDR2 YSYEKL come from the germline V gene. V lost 5 bases to trimming and J lost 5 bases, with 18 bases between them. The CDR3 length is 15 residues.

The V call is TRBV29-1, the J call TRBJ2-3, with 7 bases fitting TRBD2. Unmatched junction bases numbered 14, after V lost 7 bases and J lost 10 bases. Per the germline V gene, CDR1 is SQVTM and CDR2 is ANQGSEA. The CDR3 has 13 residues. For the CDR3, the DNA is TGCAGCGGACTAGCCCGGGACTGGGGAGCGCAGTATTTT. Translated: CSGLARDWGAQYF.

The sample holds a few counts of this clone. The gene calls are TRBV5-6 and TRBJ2-5; 8 bases align to TRBD1. Trimming removed 2 bases from V and 2 bases from J; junction bases left unmatched: 2. CDR1 SGHDT and CDR2 YYEEEE come from the germline V gene. CDR3 size: 14 residues. The CDR3 region has the DNA TGTGCCAGCAGCTTCTGGACAGGGCAAGAGACCCAGTACTTC. It is translated as CASSFWTGQETQYF.

The rearrangement joins TRBV20-1 to TRBJ2-1; D is undetermined. CDR1 DFQATT and CDR2 SNEGSKA come from the germline V gene (reference sequence). The CDR3 extends over 11 amino acids. Trimming left V 6 bases short and J 3 bases short, with 6 bases between. In DNA form, the CDR3 reads TGCAGTGCCCCGAACTACAATGAGCAGTTCTTC. It translates to CSAPNYNEQFF.

V is TRBV18 and J is TRBJ1-2; 9 bases line up with TRBD1. The germline gives CDR1 KGHSH, CDR2 LQKENI. This CDR3 is 15 amino acids long. V gave up 0 bases and J gave up 4 bases; unmatched junction bases: 3. The CDR3 loop reads CASSPPTGGLYGYTF. The DNA of the CDR3 is TGTGCCAGCTCACCACCGACAGGGGGTCTCTATGGCTACACCTTC.

This clone has more than one count but fewer than ten. The chain joins TRBV9 to TRBJ2-5; D is possibly TRBD1 (6 bases). This CDR3 is built from 13 residues. Trimming shortened V by 0 bases and J by 9 bases, and 12 bases separated the two germline ends. Germline V CDR1 and CDR2: SGDLS, YYNGEE. The CDR3 region has the DNA TGTGCCAGCAGCGTAGACGGGGCAGGGGCCCAGTACTTC. Protein product: CASSVDGAGAQYF.

This clone was seen more than once but under ten times. This chain uses TRBV5-6 with TRBJ2-5, with D possibly matching TRBD1 (5 bases). Trimming pared 4 bases from V and 5 bases from J, leaving 24 bases between. The CDR3 consists of 17 residues. Germline V CDR1 and CDR2: SGHDT, YYEEEE. The CDR3 DNA sequence: TGTGCCAGCAGCCTTGGAGCAGGGCGGACCGTGGGGGAGACCCAGTACTTC. It encodes CASSLGAGRTVGETQYF. The full variable domain, rest sourced from reference TRBV5-6 and TRBJ2-5, is DAGVTQSPTHLIKTRGQQVTLRCSPKSGHDTVSWYQQALGQGPQFIFQYYEEEERQRGNFPDRFSGHQFPNYSSELNVNALLLGDSALYLCASSLGAGRTVGETQYFGPGTRLLVL.

The chain uses TRBV25-1 and TRBJ2-2; D unresolved. The germline gives CDR1 MGHDK, CDR2 SYGVNS. Between the trimmed V and J ends, which lost 4 bases and 0 bases, there was a span of 9 bases. This CDR3 comprises 15 residues. CDR3 in DNA: TGTGCCAGCAGTGCCCGGCACGCGAACACCGGGGAGCTGTTTTTT. It codes for CASSARHANTGELFF.

This chain uses TRBV9 with TRBJ2-2; D might be TRBD1 (6 bases). The CDR3 spans 16 residues. CDR1 and CDR2 from the germline V gene are SGDLS and YYNGEE. V was clipped by 0 bases and J by 1 base, with 10 bases between them. The CDR3 reads CASSVATGRNTGELFF. CDR3 sequence (DNA): TGTGCCAGCAGCGTAGCTACAGGGCGGAACACCGGGGAGCTGTTTTTT.

V usage is TRBV2 and J usage is TRBJ2-5, with 14 nucleotides matching TRBD2. The germline gives CDR1 SNHLY, CDR2 FYNNEI. With V trimmed by 4 bases and J by 2 bases, 6 bases remained unmatched. The CDR3 spans 17 residues. The CDR3, as DNA: TGTGCCAGCAGTGGACGTGGACTAGCGGGGGGACAAGAGACCCAGTACTTC. As protein: CASSGRGLAGGQETQYF.

This clone was detected only a few times. The V call is TRBV4-1, the J call TRBJ2-7; D possibly matches TRBD1 or TRBD2 (5 bases each). This CDR3 is 16 amino acids long. The V end lost 4 bases, the J end lost 3 bases, and 19 bases lay between the germline ends. From germline, CDR1 is MGHRA and CDR2 YSYEKL. DNA of the CDR3: TGCGCCAGCAGCCGCGCAGGGTCGCTCGGGGTCTACGAGCAGTACTTC. It translates to CASSRAGSLGVYEQYF.

This clone has just a few counts. This chain joins TRBV10-3 and TRBJ2-6; maybe TRBD1 (6 bases). V lost 11 bases and J 0 bases, leaving 14 bases between the germline ends. Germline CDR1 and CDR2: ENHRY and SYGVKD. This CDR3 contains 15 residues. The CDR3 nucleotides read TGTGCCGCATCCTCACAGGGCTCTGGGGCCAACGTCCTGACTTTC. Its protein is CAASSQGSGANVLTF.

A few counts support this clone. This sequence joins TRBV7-2 and TRBJ2-1; tentatively, D is TRBD1 (6 bases). Germline CDR1 and CDR2: SGHTA and FQGNSA. The CDR3 spans 12 residues. V lost 5 bases and J 9 bases, leaving 11 bases between the germline ends. The CDR3 nucleotides are TGTGCCAGCAGCCCAGGGGCAGGTGAGCAGTTCTTC. Translating gives CASSPGAGEQFF.

The CDR3: CASSLAAGMGNTIYF. CDR3 DNA: TGTGCCAGCAGCTTGGCCGCCGGGATGGGAAACACCATATATTTT. This chain links TRBV5-4 with TRBJ1-3; D uncertain. Germline CDR1 SGHNT, CDR2 YYREEE (reference sequence). V shed 0 bases and J shed 4 bases, with 11 bases lying between them. CDR3 length: 15 residues. Filled out from reference TRBV5-4 and TRBJ1-3, the complete variable domain reads ETGVTQSPTHLIKTRGQQVTLRCSSQSGHNTVSWYQQALGQGPQFIFQYYREEENGRGNFPPRFSGLQFPNYSSELNVNALELDDSALYLCASSLAAGMGNTIYFGEGSWLTVV.

This sequence joins TRBV15 and TRBJ2-1, with D possibly TRBD2 on 5 matching bases. Germline-derived CDR1 and CDR2 are LNHNV and YYDKDF (reference sequence). The CDR3 is 14 residues long. Trimming took 5 bases from V and 4 from J, leaving 12 bases between them. The CDR3 loop reads CATSGGLLYNEQFF. The CDR3 DNA reads as TGTGCCACCAGCGGCGGGCTCCTTTACAATGAGCAGTTCTTC.

This clone has only one observation. The chain recombines TRBV5-1 with TRBJ1-5; maybe TRBD1 (5 bases). Trimming shortened V by 1 base and J by 5 bases, and 7 bases separated the two germline ends. This CDR3 region has 13 residues. The germline V gene has CDR1 SGHRS and CDR2 YFSETQ. The CDR3, as DNA: TGCGCCAGCAGCTTGCTGACAGATCAGCCCCAGCATTTT. Residues: CASSLLTDQPQHF.

The chain couples TRBV19 to TRBJ2-7, with a tentative D call TRBD2 (6 bases). CDR3 size: 13 residues. V lost 8 bases, J lost 2 bases, and 13 bases lay in between. Germline V gene data show CDR1 as LNHDA and CDR2 as SQIVND (reference sequence). CDR3 in amino acids: CASSYSGPYEQYF. The CDR3 coding sequence is TGTGCCAGTTCCTATAGCGGTCCCTACGAGCAGTACTTC.

In this sample, this clone turned up a few times. The chain is built from TRBV5-1 and TRBJ1-5, with no clear D. Germline CDR1 reads SGHRS; CDR2 reads YFSETQ. This CDR3 region has 15 residues. Trimming shortened V by 1 base and J by 0 bases, and 8 bases separated the two germline ends. The CDR3 nucleotides are TGCGCCAGCAGCTTGTCGGGGAATAGCAATCAGCCCCAGCATTTT. Its protein is CASSLSGNSNQPQHF.

Remarks on this clone: One junction end does not reproduce the germline sequence, and a read error may be involved. The chain employs TRBV7-7 and TRBJ2-1, with TRBD2 matching 11 bases. Germline V gene lookup returns CDR1 SSHAT and CDR2 FNYEAQ (reference sequence). This CDR3 has 16 residues. CDR3 nucleotide sequence: TGTGCTAGCAGCTTAGTTAGCGGGGGGGCCTACAATGAGCAGTTCTTC. Its translation: CASSLVSGGAYNEQFF.